This T cell receptor (beta chain) is from a study of blood T cell repertoires in COVID-19. Sequencing was performed with immunoSEQ multiplex PCR; in TCRdb, only in-frame clones are kept and a portion is missing. In the table there are roughly 340,000 clones, 88% of which are singletons. Germline V gives CDR1 GTSNPN, CDR2 SVGIG (reference sequence). CDR3 size: 14 residues. V was clipped by 4 bases and J by 7 bases, with 20 bases between them. This clone has a single count. Sequencing used peripheral blood. The receptor's source is a woman aged 70-85 years with COVID-19, enrolled during active disease. This chain uses TRBV30 with TRBJ2-7; D may be TRBD1 (5 bases). The CDR3 sequence is CAWKPGQGPGEQYF. The CDR3 nucleotides read TGTGCCTGGAAGCCCGGGCAGGGCCCCGGTGAGCAGTACTTC.